In its sample, the clone carrying this T cell receptor beta chain was seen once. V lost 1 base and J 11 bases, leaving 17 bases between the germline ends. Germline CDR1 reads SGHVS; CDR2 reads FQNEAQ. This CDR3 has 14 amino acids. The data derive from a study of T cell responses to AZD1222 COVID-19 vaccine. Generated by immunoSEQ multiplex PCR, the TCRdb table keeps only in-frame clones and is missing some. This sample has 85,000 to 100,000 clones; 85% to 90% occur once, and the top ten carry 3.7%. This TCR was sampled from an adult in good health. The sample in question was peripheral blood, obtained on day 0 of AZD1222 vaccination. V gene TRBV7-8 combines with J gene TRBJ1-1; D remains ambiguous. The CDR3 DNA is TGTGCCAGCAGCTTAGGTAGACTGGATGGGTTGGCTTTCTTT. Translated, it gives CASSLGRLDGLAFF.